This is a list of T cell receptor beta chains from one sample in a study of early stage breast cancer tumors. Sequenced by immunoSEQ multiplex PCR; TCRdb stores in-frame clones only, minus some. The profile shows about 4,800 clones, roughly 68% of them singletons. The material sequenced was normal breast tissue next to the tumor. The receptors originated from a person between 55 and 69 years old with breast cancer. Each CDR3 is given with its conserved first and last residue. Each record gives: V gene, D gene, clone size, J gene, CDR3 protein, CDR3 DNA. The D gene is left open where the match is weak. Rows give clone size only sometimes, using once, few, many, or a class for an expanded clone.

TRBV13	TRBD2	once	TRBJ2-5	CASSPGTGGDETQYF	TGTGCCAGCAGCCCTGGGACGGGGGGAGATGAGACCCAGTACTTC
TRBV27	NA	NA	TRBJ2-3	CASSKQRADTQYF	TGTGCCAGCAGCAAACAGAGAGCAGATACGCAGTATTTT
TRBV28	TRBD1	NA	TRBJ1-4	CASSLRQGGGNNEKLLF	TGTGCCAGCAGTTTACGACAGGGGGGAGGAAATAATGAAAAACTGCTTTTT
TRBV5-1	TRBD2	NA	TRBJ2-1	CASSLEVILAGHNEQFF	TGCGCCAGCAGCTTGGAGGTAATACTAGCGGGTCACAATGAGCAGTTCTTC
TRBV7-9	TRBD2	NA	TRBJ2-3	CASSQTGLAGASADTQYF	TGTGCCAGCAGCCAGACAGGACTAGCGGGAGCGAGCGCAGATACGCAGTATTTT
TRBV5-1	NA	NA	TRBJ2-1	CASIPLMGNEQFF	TGCGCCAGCATCCCCCTGATGGGCAATGAGCAGTTCTTC
TRBV4-1	NA	large	TRBJ1-6	CASSPGAGFSPLHF	TGCGCCAGCAGCCCCGGTGCAGGTTTCTCACCCCTCCACTTT
TRBV5-1	NA	NA	TRBJ1-1	CASSLAGILNTEAFF	TGCGCCAGCAGCTTAGCGGGGATCCTGAACACTGAAGCTTTCTTT
TRBV20-1	NA	NA	TRBJ2-1	CGWRVVNEQFF	TGCGGGTGGAGAGTCGTCAATGAGCAGTTCTTC
TRBV5-5	NA	NA	TRBJ1-2	CASSARGGYGYTF	TGTGCCAGCAGCGCCCGGGGTGGGTATGGCTACACCTTC
TRBV2	NA	few	TRBJ1-5	CASSPERGNQPQHF	TGTGCCAGCAGCCCCGAGAGGGGCAATCAGCCCCAGCATTTT
TRBV7-9	NA	once	TRBJ1-2	CASSLVRGQYHYGYTF	TGTGCCAGCAGCTTAGTTCGGGGCCAGTATCACTATGGCTACACCTTC
TRBV25-1	TRBD1	NA	TRBJ1-2	CASSLDGQGLLGYTF	TGTGCCAGCAGCTTAGACGGACAGGGCCTTCTTGGCTACACCTTC
TRBV10-3	NA	NA	TRBJ1-4	CAIKEGSANEKLFF	TGTGCCATCAAGGAGGGGTCAGCTAATGAAAAACTGTTTTTT
TRBV6-6	NA	NA	TRBJ1-1	CASSYSQGYTEAFF	TGTGCCAGCAGTTACTCCCAGGGGTACACTGAAGCTTTCTTT
TRBV1	NA	NA	TRBJ2-7	CTSSQQGNYEQYF	TGCACCAGCAGCCAACAGGGAAACTACGAGCAGTACTTC
TRBV7-6	TRBD2	medium-sized	TRBJ2-1	CASSRRATSGIYNEQFF	TGTGCCAGCAGCCGCCGGGCGACTAGCGGGATTTACAATGAGCAGTTCTTC
TRBV6-1	NA	NA	TRBJ2-7	CASSDPGVWSYEQYF	TGTGCCAGCAGCGACCCCGGAGTTTGGTCCTACGAGCAGTACTTC
TRBV6-6	TRBD2	few	TRBJ2-7	CASSPTGTSGEQYF	TGTGCCAGCAGTCCAACCGGGACTAGCGGCGAGCAGTACTTC
TRBV2	NA	NA	TRBJ1-2	CASIGSAGYGYTF	TGTGCCAGCATTGGAAGTGCCGGGTATGGCTACACCTTC